Each of the 7 T cell receptor beta chains below was sequenced from the same sample in a study of cytomegalovirus exposure and HLA in healthy donors (dated by TCRdb to between 2016 and 2019). The library was obtained by the immunoSEQ multiplex PCR assay. The multiplex PCR relied on a mix of 60 forward primers for TCR Vbeta segments and 13 reverse primers for TCR Jbeta segments. In TCRdb, the immuneACCESS table is reduced to in-frame sequences with V and J assigned. These tables do not hold every clone; where another copy was compared, an unresolved V gene accounts for under half, and the others remain unexplained. The sample table holds 110,000 to 150,000 clones, of which about a tenth were seen once. The ten largest clones take up roughly 1.9% of the sample. The sample was PBMCs. The receptors stem from a male donor in good health and CMV-seronegative.

This clone was seen a few times. The chain combines TRBV19 with TRBJ2-7; D is unresolved. Per germline, CDR1 LNHDA and CDR2 SQIVND (reference sequence). The V and J ends lost 3 bases and 0 bases respectively, with 9 bases between them. The CDR3 consists of 14 residues. This CDR3 reads CASSILLYSYEQYF. The CDR3 region has the DNA TGTGCCAGTAGTATTCTCCTGTACTCCTACGAGCAGTACTTC.

The chain has TRBV27 and TRBJ2-2; TRBD2 matches 7 bases. The CDR3 sequence is 15 residues long. Germline V gives CDR1 MNHEY, CDR2 SMNVEV (reference sequence). The ends lost 1 base at V and 7 bases at J; junction bases unmatched: 6. The DNA for the CDR3 is TGTGCCAGCAGTTTATGGGCGGGAGTCAACGGGGAGCTGTTTTTT. This encodes CASSLWAGVNGELFF.

This rearrangement joins TRBV2 to TRBJ1-3; 7 bases are a match to TRBD1. CDR3 size: 16 residues. V dropped 4 bases and J dropped 0; count of bases not matched to a gene: 6. The germline gives CDR1 SNHLY, CDR2 FYNNEI. CDR3 protein: CASSVSGQSSGNTIYF. The CDR3 nucleotides are TGTGCCAGCAGTGTTTCGGGACAGTCCTCTGGAAACACCATATATTTT.

V usage is TRBV28 and J usage is TRBJ1-2, with a possible D match to TRBD1 (5 bases). CDR3 size: 15 residues. The germline gives CDR1 MDHEN, CDR2 SYDVKM. V was shortened by 8 bases and J by 8 bases, with 24 bases between the two germline ends. CDR3 region: CASPAPLTDSGGYTF. CDR3 sequence (DNA): TGTGCCAGCCCCGCCCCATTGACAGACTCTGGGGGCTACACCTTC.

Notes on this clone: Other nucleotide sequences in the sample specify the same CDR3. The chain couples TRBV4-3 to TRBJ2-1; D is uncertain. V lost 0 bases to trimming and J lost 0 bases, with 6 bases between them. The CDR3 contains 15 residues. CDR1 LGHNA and CDR2 YSLEER come from the germline V gene. The CDR3 spells CASSQDRSSYNEQFF. The CDR3, as DNA: TGCGCCAGCAGCCAAGACCGCAGCTCCTACAATGAGCAGTTCTTC.

This chain connects TRBV6-5 to TRBJ1-1, with no clear D. Germline CDR1 MNHEY, CDR2 SVGAGI. The ends were cut back, 5 bases at V and 1 base at J, with 8 bases in the middle. This CDR3 contains 13 residues. The CDR3 reads CASSATRNTEAFF. DNA of the CDR3: TGTGCCAGCAGTGCAACGCGGAACACTGAAGCTTTCTTT.

The rearrangement joins TRBV7-2 to TRBJ2-5; 11 bases agree with TRBD2. Losses at the gene ends were 3 bases for V and 4 bases for J; bases not matched to a gene: 4. Germline assignment: CDR1 SGHTA and CDR2 FQGNSA. CDR3 length equals 15 residues. The CDR3 loop reads CASSFALAGGETQYF. The CDR3 DNA reads TGTGCCAGCAGCTTTGCGCTAGCGGGGGGAGAGACCCAGTACTTC.